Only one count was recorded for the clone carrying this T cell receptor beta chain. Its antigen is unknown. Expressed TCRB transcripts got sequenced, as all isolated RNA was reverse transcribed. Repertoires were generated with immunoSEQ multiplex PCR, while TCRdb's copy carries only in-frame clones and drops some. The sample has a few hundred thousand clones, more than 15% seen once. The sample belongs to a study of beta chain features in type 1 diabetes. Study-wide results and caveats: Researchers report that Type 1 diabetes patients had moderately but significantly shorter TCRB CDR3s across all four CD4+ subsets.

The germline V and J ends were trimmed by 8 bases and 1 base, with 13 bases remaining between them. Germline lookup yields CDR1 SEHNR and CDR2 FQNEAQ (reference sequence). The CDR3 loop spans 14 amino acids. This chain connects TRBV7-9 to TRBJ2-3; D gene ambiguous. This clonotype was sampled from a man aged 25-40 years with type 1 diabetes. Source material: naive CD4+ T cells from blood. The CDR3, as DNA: TGTGCCAGCGGCGGACCAGTTGGCACAGATACGCAGTATTTT. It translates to CASGGPVGTDTQYF.